This T cell receptor beta chain was documented in a study of cytomegalovirus exposure and HLA in healthy donors. Profiled with immunoSEQ multiplex PCR; TCRdb holds only in-frame clones, not every one. The profile covers some 150,000 clones, with roughly 87% appearing a single time and roughly 4.8% taken by the ten largest. The germline V and J ends were trimmed by 5 bases and 1 base, with 12 bases remaining between them. Germline CDR1 SGHNT, CDR2 YYREEE (reference sequence). This CDR3 has 14 amino acids. The study's findings and limits: Cytomegalovirus-associated status was assigned to about 180 TCR beta chains. Published work reported that the classifier diagnosed cytomegalovirus status with high specificity and sensitivity.

A remark on this clone: Its cognate antigen is unknown.

The J gene is TRBJ1-2, the V gene TRBV5-4; possible D gene TRBD1, 5 bases. The source of this sequence is a man aged 18 to 30 in good health and CMV-seropositive. The sample taken for sequencing was PBMCs. The CDR3 loop reads CASRTAGGNYGYTF. CDR3 nucleotides: TGTGCCAGCAGAACCGCCGGGGGTAACTATGGCTACACCTTC.